Listed below are T cell receptor beta chains from one sample, sequenced in a study of blood T cell repertoires in COVID-19. Produced via immunoSEQ multiplex PCR; TCRdb's table is partial and in-frame only. The repertoire consists of over 300,000 clones, with approximately 83% occurring once and the leading ten covering 2.2%. The sequenced sample consisted of PBMCs or T cells enriched from blood (not recorded which). All receptors come from a man aged 25 to 40 who had recovered from COVID-19. CDR3s include the opening cysteine and the closing phenylalanine or tryptophan. Fields, in order: J gene, D gene, clone size, V gene, CDR3 DNA, CDR3 protein. The D gene is left open where the match is weak. Not all rows give a size; the values are once, few, many and, for expanded clones, a class.

TRBJ1-1 | NA | NA | TRBV11-2 | TGTGCCAGCAGCTTAGGAAACTTGAACACTGAAGCTTTCTTT | CASSLGNLNTEAFF
TRBJ2-2 | NA | NA | TRBV9 | TGTGCCAGCAGCGGCCGAGGGAATACCGGGGAGCTGTTTTTT | CASSGRGNTGELFF
TRBJ2-1 | TRBD1 | NA | TRBV4-2 | TGTGCCAGCAGCCAAGATAGGGACAGCTACAATGAGCAGTTCTTC | CASSQDRDSYNEQFF
TRBJ2-7 | NA | NA | TRBV20-1 | TGCAGTGCTAGTACAGGGTCGTCGAGCGAGCAGTACTTC | CSASTGSSSEQYF
TRBJ2-5 | TRBD1 | few | TRBV5-6 | TGTGCCAGCAGCGCTACTACACAGGGGAGAGAGACCCAGTACTTC | CASSATTQGRETQYF
TRBJ2-1 | NA | NA | TRBV3-1/TRBV3-2 | TGTGCCAGCAGCCAGAGAGAGAGCTCCTACAATGAGCAGTTCTTC | CASSQRESSYNEQFF
TRBJ2-3 | NA | NA | TRBV7-6 | TGTGCCAGCAGCCCGACACGCACAGATACGCAGTATTTT | CASSPTRTDTQYF
TRBJ1-1 | NA | NA | TRBV4-1 | TGCGCCAGCAGCCAAGTAACAGGGAGCACTGAAGCTTTCTTT | CASSQVTGSTEAFF
TRBJ2-3 | TRBD2 | NA | TRBV2 | TGTGCCAGCAGTGCGGGGGGGCAGTTAGATACGCAGTATTTT | CASSAGGQLDTQYF
TRBJ2-7 | TRBD2 | NA | TRBV5-1 | TGCGCCAGCAGCTTGGTGGGGGGGATTTCAACCTACGAGCAGTACTTC | CASSLVGGISTYEQYF
TRBJ2-2 | TRBD2 | NA | TRBV6-5 | TGTGCCAGCAGTTACTCCGCTAGCGGGGACACCGGGGAGCTGTTTTTT | CASSYSASGDTGELFF
TRBJ2-2 | NA | NA | TRBV11-3 | TGTGCCAGCAGCTTAGCGGGGGACACCGGGGAGCTGTTTTTT | CASSLAGDTGELFF
TRBJ2-3 | NA | NA | TRBV9 | TGTGCCAGCAGCGCTCCAGGGGCTCAGAGGAATACGCAGTATTTT | CASSAPGAQRNTQYF
TRBJ2-1 | NA | NA | TRBV30 | TGTGCCTGGATCCGCCCCCTGCCAGGGTATTACAATGAGCAGTTCTTC | CAWIRPLPGYYNEQFF
TRBJ2-1 | TRBD2 | once | TRBV15 | TGTGCCACCAGCTCCTTTGAGACTAGCGGGGGAAATGAGCAGTTCTTC | CATSSFETSGGNEQFF
TRBJ2-5 | TRBD2 | NA | TRBV2 | TGTGCCAGCAAAGTACCGGGCGGGGGGACCCAAGAGACCCAGTACTTC | CASKVPGGGTQETQYF
TRBJ1-1 | NA | NA | TRBV7-8 | TGTGCCAGCAGCTCACAGACAGGAGCTTACAAGGAAGCTTTCTTT | CASSSQTGAYKEAFF
TRBJ1-1 | TRBD1 | once | TRBV5-1 | TGCGCCAGCCGCCCCTTGCAGGGGGCGAGTGAAGCTTTCTTT | CASRPLQGASEAFF
TRBJ1-2 | NA | NA | TRBV9 | TGTGCCAGCAGCGTAGAAGGCCGAGCGGGAGGCTACACCTTC | CASSVEGRAGGYTF
TRBJ1-2 | TRBD1 | once | TRBV12-3/TRBV12-4 | TGTGCCAGCAGTTACGGGACAGAGTATGGCTACACCTTC | CASSYGTEYGYTF
TRBJ1-1 | TRBD1 | NA | TRBV7-9 | TGTGCCAGCAGCCTAAGGGACAGAAACACTGAAGCTTTCTTT | CASSLRDRNTEAFF
TRBJ2-5 | TRBD2 | NA | TRBV2 | TGTGCCAGCAGGGGACTAGCGGGGGGCACTAACCAAGAGACCCAGTACTTC | CASRGLAGGTNQETQYF